A single T cell receptor beta chain is shown here with its context. The antigen is not known. The data were taken from a study of cytomegalovirus exposure and HLA in healthy donors. Whole-study findings and limits: The authors listed over 150 TCR beta chains as cytomegalovirus-associated. Versus the approximately 700-donor mean, an Asian-associated ancestry cluster reportedly showed fewer N-insertions in a later analysis.

Germline V CDR1 and CDR2: KGHSH, LQKENI. The CDR3 length is 18 residues. Trimming removed 5 bases from V and 0 bases from J, with 21 bases in between. 13 Jbeta primers and 60 Vbeta primers were used for the PCR. The repertoire was sequenced with immunoSEQ multiplex PCR; TCRdb's copy has only in-frame clones and lacks some. The specimen's table records more than 40,000 clones. Sequenced input: PBMCs. V usage is TRBV18 and J usage is TRBJ2-3; D is perhaps TRBD1 (6 bases). This receptor was taken from a man aged 35 to 55 in good health and CMV-seropositive. CDR3 sequence (DNA): TGTGCCAGCTCAGGGGACAACTTACAAATTCCTAGCACAGATACGCAGTATTTT. This gives the protein CASSGDNLQIPSTDTQYF.